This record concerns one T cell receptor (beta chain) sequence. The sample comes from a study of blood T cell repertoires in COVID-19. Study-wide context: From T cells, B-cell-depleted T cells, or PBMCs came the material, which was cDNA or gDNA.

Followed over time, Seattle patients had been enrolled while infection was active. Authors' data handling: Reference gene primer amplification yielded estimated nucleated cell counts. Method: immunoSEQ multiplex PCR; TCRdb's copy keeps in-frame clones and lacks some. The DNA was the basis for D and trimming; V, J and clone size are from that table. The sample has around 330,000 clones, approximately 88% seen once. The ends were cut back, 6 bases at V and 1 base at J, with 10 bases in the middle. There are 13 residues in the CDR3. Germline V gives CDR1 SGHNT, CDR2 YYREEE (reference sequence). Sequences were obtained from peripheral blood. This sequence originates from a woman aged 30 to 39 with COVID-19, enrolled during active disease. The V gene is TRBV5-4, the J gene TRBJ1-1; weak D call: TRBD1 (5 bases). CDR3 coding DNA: TGTGCCAGCACCCGGGGGGAGAACACTGAAGCTTTCTTT. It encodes CASTRGENTEAFF.